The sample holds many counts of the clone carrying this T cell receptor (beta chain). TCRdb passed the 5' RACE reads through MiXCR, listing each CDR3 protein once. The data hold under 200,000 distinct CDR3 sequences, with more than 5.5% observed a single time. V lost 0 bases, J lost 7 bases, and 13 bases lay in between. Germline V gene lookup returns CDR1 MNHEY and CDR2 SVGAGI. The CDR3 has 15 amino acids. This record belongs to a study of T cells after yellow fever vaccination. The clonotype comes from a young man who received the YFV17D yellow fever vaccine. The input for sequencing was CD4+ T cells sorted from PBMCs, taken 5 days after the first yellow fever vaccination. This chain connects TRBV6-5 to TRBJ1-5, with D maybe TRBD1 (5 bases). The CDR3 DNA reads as TGTGCCAGCAGTTACTCGGGGTTGACAGACCAGCCCCAGCATTTT. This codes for CASSYSGLTDQPQHF.